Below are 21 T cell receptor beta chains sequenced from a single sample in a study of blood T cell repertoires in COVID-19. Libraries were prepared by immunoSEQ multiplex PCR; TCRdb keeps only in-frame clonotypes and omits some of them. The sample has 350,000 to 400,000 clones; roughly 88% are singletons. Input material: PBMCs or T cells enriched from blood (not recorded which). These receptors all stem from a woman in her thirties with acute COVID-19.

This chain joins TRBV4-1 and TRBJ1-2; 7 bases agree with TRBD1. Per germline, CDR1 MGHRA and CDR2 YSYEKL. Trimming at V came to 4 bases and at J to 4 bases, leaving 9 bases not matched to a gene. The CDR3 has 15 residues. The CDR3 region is CASSLAGQTIYGYTF. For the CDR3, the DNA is TGCGCCAGCAGCCTTGCGGGACAGACCATCTATGGCTACACCTTC.

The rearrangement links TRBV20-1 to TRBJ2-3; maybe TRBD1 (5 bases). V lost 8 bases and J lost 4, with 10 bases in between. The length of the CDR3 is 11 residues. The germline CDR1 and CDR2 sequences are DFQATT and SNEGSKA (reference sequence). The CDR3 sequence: CSPEGADTQYF. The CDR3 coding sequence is TGCAGTCCTGAAGGGGCAGATACGCAGTATTTT.

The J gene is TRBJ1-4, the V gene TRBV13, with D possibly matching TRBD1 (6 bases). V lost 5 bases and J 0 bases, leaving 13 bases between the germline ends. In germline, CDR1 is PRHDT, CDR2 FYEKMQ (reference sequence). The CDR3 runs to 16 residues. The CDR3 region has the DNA TGTGCCAGCAGCAGACGGACAGTGTCAACTAATGAAAAACTGTTTTTT. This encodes CASSRRTVSTNEKLFF.

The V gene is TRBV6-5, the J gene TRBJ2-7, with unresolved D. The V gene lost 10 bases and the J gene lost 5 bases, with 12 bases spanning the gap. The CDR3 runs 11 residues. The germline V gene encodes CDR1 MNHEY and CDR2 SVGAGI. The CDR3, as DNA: TGTGCCACCGCCTGGGCAAACGAGCAGTACTTC. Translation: CATAWANEQYF.

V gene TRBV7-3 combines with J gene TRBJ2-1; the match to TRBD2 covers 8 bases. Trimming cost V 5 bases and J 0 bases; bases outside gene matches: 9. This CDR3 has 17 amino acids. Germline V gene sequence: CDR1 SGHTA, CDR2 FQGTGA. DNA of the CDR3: TGTGCCAGCAGCCCAAGGGAGCGGGGGAGCTCCTACAATGAGCAGTTCTTC. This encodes CASSPRERGSSYNEQFF.

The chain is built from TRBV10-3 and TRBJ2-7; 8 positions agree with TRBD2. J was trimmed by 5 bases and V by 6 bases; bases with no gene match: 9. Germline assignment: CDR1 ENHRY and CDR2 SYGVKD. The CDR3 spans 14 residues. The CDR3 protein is CAISRGGTFDEQYF. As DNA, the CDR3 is TGTGCCATCAGCCGGGGGGGGACGTTCGACGAGCAGTACTTC.

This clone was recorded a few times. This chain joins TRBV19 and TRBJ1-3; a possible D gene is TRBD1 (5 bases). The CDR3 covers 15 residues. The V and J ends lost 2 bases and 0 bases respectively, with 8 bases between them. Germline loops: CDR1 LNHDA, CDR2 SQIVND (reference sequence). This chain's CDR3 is CASSIQGPSGNTIYF. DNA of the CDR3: TGTGCCAGTAGTATACAGGGTCCCTCTGGAAACACCATATATTTT.

The CDR3 DNA is TGTGCCAGCAGCCATGGAAAATGGGCAGGTTTTTCACAAGAGACCCAGTACTTC. It specifies CASSHGKWAGFSQETQYF. The chain has TRBV3-1 (or the pseudogene TRBV3-2) and TRBJ2-5; D gene uncertain. The CDR3 consists of 18 residues. With 3 bases removed from V and 2 bases from J, the gap between germline ends came to 22 bases. Germline CDR1 reads LGHDT; CDR2 reads YNNKEL (reference sequence).

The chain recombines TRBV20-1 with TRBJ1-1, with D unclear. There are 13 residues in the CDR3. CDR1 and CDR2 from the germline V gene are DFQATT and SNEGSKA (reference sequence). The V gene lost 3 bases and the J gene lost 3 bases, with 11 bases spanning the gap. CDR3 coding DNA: TGCAGTGCTAGTTCCCCACGGGACACTGAAGCTTTCTTT. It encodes CSASSPRDTEAFF.

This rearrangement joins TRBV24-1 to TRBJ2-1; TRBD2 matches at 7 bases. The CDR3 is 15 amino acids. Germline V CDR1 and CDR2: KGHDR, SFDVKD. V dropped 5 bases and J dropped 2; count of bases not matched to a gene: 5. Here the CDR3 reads CATSGGGGTYNEQFF. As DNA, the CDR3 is TGTGCCACCAGTGGAGGCGGGGGAACCTACAATGAGCAGTTCTTC.

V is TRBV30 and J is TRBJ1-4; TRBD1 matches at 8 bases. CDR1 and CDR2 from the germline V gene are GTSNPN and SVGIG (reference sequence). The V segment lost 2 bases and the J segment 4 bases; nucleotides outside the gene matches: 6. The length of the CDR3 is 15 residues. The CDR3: CAWSSGTGDNEKLFF. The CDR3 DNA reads TGTGCCTGGAGTTCCGGGACAGGAGATAATGAAAAACTGTTTTTT. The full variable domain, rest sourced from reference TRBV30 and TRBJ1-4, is SQTIHQWPATLVQPVGSPLSLECTVEGTSNPNLYWYRQAAGRGLQLLFYSVGIGQISSEVPQNLSASRPQDRQFILSSKKLLLSDSGFYLCAWSSGTGDNEKLFFGSGTQLSVL.

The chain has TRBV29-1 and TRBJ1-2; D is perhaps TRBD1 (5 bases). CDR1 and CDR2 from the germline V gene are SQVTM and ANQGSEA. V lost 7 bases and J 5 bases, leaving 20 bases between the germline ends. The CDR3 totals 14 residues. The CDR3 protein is CSARLQGATYGYTF. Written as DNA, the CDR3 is TGCAGCGCCCGACTCCAGGGCGCTACTTATGGCTACACCTTC.

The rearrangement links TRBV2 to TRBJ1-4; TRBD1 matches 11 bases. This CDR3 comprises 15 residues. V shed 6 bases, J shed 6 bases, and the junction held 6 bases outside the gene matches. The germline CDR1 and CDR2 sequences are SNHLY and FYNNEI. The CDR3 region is CASRIGTGGYEKLFF. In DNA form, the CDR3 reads TGTGCCAGCAGGATCGGGACAGGGGGGTATGAAAAACTGTTTTTT.

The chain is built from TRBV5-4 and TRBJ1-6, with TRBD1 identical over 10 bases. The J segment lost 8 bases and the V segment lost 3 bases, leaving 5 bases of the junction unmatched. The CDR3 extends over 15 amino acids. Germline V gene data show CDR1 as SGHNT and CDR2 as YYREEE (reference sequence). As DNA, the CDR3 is TGTGCCAGCAGCTGGCCCGGGACAGGGGATTCACCCCTCCACTTT. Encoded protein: CASSWPGTGDSPLHF.

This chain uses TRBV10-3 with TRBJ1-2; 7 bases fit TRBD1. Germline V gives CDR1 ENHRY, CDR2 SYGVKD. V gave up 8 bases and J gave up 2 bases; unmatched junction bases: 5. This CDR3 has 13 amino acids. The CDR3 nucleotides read TGTGCCATCTACAGGGGCCAGAACTATGGCTACACCTTC. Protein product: CAIYRGQNYGYTF.

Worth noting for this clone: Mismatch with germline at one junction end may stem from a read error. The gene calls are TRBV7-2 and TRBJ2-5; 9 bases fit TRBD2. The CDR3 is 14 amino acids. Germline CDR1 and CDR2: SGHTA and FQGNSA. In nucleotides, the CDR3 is TGTGCCAGCAGCTTAGGACTAGCGGAAGAGTCCCAGTACTTC. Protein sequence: CASSLGLAEESQYF.

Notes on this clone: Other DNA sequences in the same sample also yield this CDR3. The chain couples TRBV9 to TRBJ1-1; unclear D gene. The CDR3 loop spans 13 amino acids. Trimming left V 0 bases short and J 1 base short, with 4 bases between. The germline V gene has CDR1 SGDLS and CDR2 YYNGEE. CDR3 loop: CASSVGRNTEAFF. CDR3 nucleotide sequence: TGTGCCAGCAGCGTAGGCAGGAACACTGAAGCTTTCTTT. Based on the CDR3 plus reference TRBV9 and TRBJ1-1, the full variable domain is DSGVTQTPKHLITATGQRVTLRCSPRSGDLSVYWYQQSLDQGLQFLIQYYNGEERAKGNILERFSAQQFPDLHSELNLSSLELGDSALYFCASSVGRNTEAFFGQGTRLTVV.

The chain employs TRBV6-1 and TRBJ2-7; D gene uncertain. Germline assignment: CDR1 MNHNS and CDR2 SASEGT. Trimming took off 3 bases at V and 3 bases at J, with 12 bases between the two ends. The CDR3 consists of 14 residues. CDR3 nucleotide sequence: TGTGCCAGCAGTGATGTGGGTCTAGTCTACGAGCAGTACTTC. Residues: CASSDVGLVYEQYF.

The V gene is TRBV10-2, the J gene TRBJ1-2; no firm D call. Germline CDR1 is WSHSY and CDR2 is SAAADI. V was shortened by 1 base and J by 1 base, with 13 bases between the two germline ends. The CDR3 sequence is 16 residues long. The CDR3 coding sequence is TGCGCCAGCAGTGAGTTTCGGCAGGCGAATAACTATGGCTACACCTTC. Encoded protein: CASSEFRQANNYGYTF.

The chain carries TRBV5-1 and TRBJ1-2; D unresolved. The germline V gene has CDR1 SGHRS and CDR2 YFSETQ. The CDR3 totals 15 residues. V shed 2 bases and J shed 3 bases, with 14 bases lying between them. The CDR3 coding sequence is TGCGCCAGCAGCTTAATGGGAGGGCCTTACTATGGCTACACCTTC. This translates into CASSLMGGPYYGYTF.

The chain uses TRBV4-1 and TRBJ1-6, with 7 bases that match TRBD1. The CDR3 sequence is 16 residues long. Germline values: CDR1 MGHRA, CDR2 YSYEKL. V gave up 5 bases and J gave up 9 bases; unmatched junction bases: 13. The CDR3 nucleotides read TGCGCCAGCAGCGATTCGACGCGGGACAGAAGTTCACCCCTCCACTTT. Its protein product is CASSDSTRDRSSPLHF.